This TCR beta chain was sequenced in a study of PD-L1 blockade in urothelial cancer. About the research overall: Chemotherapy regimens numbering 0 to 3 had been given to patients. Analysis of blood occurred 3 weeks (second dose) and 6 weeks after treatment start.

Time point here: peripheral blood 6 weeks after treatment start. Synthetic TCR analog templates were spiked into all PCRs individually. Clones were read by immunoSEQ multiplex PCR, and TCRdb kept only the in-frame ones, dropping some. The data contain about 30,000 clones, roughly nine tenths of them singletons. V lost 7 bases and J 6 bases, leaving 16 bases between the germline ends. This CDR3 region has 13 residues. The germline CDR1 and CDR2 sequences are GTSNPN and SVGIG (reference sequence). The chain couples TRBV30 to TRBJ2-1, with D perhaps TRBD2 (6 bases). Sample: PBMCs, taken around atezolizumab (anti-PD-L1) treatment. The receptor's source is a man older than 75 with urothelial cancer. In DNA, the CDR3 is TGTGCCTCTCGACTAGAGTACTCCAATGAGCAGTTCTTC. Translation gives CASRLEYSNEQFF. Full variable domain (outside the CDR3, taken from reference TRBV30 and TRBJ2-1): SQTIHQWPATLVQPVGSPLSLECTVEGTSNPNLYWYRQAAGRGLQLLFYSVGIGQISSEVPQNLSASRPQDRQFILSSKKLLLSDSGFYLCASRLEYSNEQFFGPGTRLTVL.